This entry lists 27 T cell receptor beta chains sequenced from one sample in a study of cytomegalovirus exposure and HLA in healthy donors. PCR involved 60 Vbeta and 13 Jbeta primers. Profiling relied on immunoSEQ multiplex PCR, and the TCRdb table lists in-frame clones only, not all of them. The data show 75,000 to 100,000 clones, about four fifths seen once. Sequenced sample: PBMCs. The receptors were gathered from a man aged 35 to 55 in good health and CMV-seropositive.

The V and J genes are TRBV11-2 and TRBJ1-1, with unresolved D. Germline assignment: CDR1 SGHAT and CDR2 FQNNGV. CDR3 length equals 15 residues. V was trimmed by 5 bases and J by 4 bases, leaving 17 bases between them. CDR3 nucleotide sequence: TGTGCCAGCAGCCCTATGGGTGTTCGAGGCACTGAAGCTTTCTTT. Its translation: CASSPMGVRGTEAFF.

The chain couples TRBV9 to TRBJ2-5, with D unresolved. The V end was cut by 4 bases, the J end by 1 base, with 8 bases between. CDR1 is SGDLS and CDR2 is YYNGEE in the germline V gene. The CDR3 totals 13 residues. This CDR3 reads CASSPSLQETQYF. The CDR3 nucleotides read TGTGCCAGCAGCCCGAGTCTCCAAGAGACCCAGTACTTC.

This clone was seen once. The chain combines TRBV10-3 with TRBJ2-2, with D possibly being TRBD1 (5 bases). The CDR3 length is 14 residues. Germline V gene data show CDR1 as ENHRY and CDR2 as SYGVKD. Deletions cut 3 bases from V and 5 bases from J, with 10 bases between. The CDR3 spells CAISDSQGTGELFF. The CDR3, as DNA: TGTGCCATCAGTGACTCCCAGGGAACCGGGGAGCTGTTTTTT.

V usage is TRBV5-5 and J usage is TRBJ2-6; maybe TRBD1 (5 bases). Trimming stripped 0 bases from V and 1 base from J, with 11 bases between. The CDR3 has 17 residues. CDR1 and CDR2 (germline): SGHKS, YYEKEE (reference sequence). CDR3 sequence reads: CASSLAAGFSGANVLTF. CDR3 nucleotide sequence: TGTGCCAGCAGCTTGGCCGCAGGGTTTTCTGGGGCCAACGTCCTGACTTTC. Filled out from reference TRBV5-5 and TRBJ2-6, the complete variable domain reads DAGVTQSPTHLIKTRGQQVTLRCSPISGHKSVSWYQQVLGQGPQFIFQYYEKEERGRGNFPDRFSARQFPNYSSELNVNALLLGDSALYLCASSLAAGFSGANVLTFGAGSRLTVL.

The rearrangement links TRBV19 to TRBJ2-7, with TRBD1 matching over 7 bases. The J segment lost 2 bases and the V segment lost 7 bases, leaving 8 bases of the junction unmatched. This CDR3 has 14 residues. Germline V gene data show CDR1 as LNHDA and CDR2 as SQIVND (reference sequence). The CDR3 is CASNGGQVTYEQYF. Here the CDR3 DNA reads TGTGCCAGTAATGGTGGACAGGTAACCTACGAGCAGTACTTC.

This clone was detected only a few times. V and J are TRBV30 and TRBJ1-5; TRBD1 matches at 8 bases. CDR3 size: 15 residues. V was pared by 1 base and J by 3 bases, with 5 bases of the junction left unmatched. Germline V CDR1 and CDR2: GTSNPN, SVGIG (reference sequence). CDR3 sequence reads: CAWSARTGFNQPQHF. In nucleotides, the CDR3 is TGTGCCTGGAGTGCCCGGACAGGGTTCAATCAGCCCCAGCATTTT.

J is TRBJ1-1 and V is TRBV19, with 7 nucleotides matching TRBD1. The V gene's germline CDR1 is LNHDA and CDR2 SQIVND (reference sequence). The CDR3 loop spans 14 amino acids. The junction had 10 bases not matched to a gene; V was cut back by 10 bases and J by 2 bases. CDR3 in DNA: TGTGCCACCTCCAGGGGGGCTTTTAACACTGAAGCTTTCTTT. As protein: CATSRGAFNTEAFF.

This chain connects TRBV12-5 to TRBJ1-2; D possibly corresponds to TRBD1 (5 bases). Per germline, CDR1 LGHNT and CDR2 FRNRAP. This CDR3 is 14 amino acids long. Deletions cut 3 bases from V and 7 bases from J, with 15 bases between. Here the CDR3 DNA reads TGTGCTAGTGGTTTAGCGACAGCGACTCGTGGCTACACCTTC. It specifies CASGLATATRGYTF.

CDR3 nucleotides: TGTGCCAGCTCACCACTGTCAGCTGGCCCAGGTTACGAGCAGTACTTC. This gives the protein CASSPLSAGPGYEQYF. The genes are TRBV18 and TRBJ2-7; D unclear. CDR1 is KGHSH, CDR2 LQKENI, per germline. The CDR3 has 16 amino acids. Trimming pared 1 base from V and 4 bases from J, leaving 17 bases between.

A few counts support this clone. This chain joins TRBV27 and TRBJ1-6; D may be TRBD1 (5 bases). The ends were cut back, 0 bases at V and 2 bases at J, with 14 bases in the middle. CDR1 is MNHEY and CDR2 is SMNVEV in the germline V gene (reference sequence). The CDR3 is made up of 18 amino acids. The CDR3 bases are TGTGCCAGCAGTTTATCAGGCCAGGGTGGCACCTATAATTCACCCCTCCACTTT. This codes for CASSLSGQGGTYNSPLHF.

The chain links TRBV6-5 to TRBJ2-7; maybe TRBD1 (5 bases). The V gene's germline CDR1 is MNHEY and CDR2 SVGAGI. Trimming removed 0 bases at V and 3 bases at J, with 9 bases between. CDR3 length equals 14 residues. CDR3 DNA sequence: TGTGCCAGCAGTTACTCGGCCAGGGTCTACGAGCAGTACTTC. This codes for CASSYSARVYEQYF.

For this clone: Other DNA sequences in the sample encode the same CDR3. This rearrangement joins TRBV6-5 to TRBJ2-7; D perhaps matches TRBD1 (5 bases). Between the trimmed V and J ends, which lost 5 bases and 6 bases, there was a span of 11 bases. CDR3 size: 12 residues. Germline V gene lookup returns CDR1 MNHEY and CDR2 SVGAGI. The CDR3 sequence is CASSPRQGEQYF. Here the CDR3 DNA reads TGTGCCAGCAGTCCCCGGCAGGGCGAGCAGTACTTC.

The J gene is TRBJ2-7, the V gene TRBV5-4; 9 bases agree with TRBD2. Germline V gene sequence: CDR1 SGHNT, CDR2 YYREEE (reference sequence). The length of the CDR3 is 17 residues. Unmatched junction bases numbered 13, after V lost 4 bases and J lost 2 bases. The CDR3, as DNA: TGTGCCAGCAGCCCAGAACTGGCGTTAGCGGGGGCCTACGAGCAGTACTTC. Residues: CASSPELALAGAYEQYF.

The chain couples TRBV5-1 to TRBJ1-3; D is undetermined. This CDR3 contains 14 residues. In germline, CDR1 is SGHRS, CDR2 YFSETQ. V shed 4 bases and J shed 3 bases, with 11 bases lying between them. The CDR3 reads CASSNPGNGNTIYF. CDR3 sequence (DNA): TGCGCCAGCAGCAATCCCGGGAATGGAAACACCATATATTTT.

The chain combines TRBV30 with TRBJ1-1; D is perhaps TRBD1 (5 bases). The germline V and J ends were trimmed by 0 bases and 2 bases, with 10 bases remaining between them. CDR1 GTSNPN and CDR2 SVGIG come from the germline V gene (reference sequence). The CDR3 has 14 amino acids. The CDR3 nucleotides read TGTGCCTGGAGTGTGACAGCCCTTAACACTGAAGCTTTCTTT. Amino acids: CAWSVTALNTEAFF.

The CDR3 protein is CASSGGLTGSSYEQYF. As DNA, the CDR3 is TGTGCCAGCAGTGGGGGGTTGACAGGGAGCTCCTACGAGCAGTACTTC. The chain links TRBV2 to TRBJ2-7; 7 nucleotides match TRBD1. CDR1 and CDR2 (germline): SNHLY, FYNNEI. The CDR3 covers 16 residues. V lost 4 bases to trimming and J lost 0 bases; unmatched junction nucleotides: 9.

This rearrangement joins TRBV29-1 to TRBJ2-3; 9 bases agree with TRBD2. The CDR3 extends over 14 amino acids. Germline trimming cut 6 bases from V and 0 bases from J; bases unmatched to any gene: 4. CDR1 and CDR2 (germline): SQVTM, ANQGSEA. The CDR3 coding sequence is TGCAGCGTACTGACTAGCGGTAGCACAGATACGCAGTATTTT. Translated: CSVLTSGSTDTQYF.

CDR3 in DNA: TGTGCCAGCAGCACAGGGGCTGGAAACACCATATATTTT. Encoded protein: CASSTGAGNTIYF. The rearrangement uses TRBV7-2 and TRBJ1-3, with TRBD1 matching 7 bases. The trim removed 5 bases at V and 2 bases at J, leaving 0 bases unmatched. Germline CDR1 reads SGHTA; CDR2 reads FQGNSA. This CDR3 is built from 13 residues.

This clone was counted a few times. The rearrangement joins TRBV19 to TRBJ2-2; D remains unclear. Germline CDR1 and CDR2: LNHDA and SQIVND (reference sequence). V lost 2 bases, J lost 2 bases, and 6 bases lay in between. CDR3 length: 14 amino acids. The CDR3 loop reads CASSISLNTGELFF. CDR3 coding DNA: TGTGCCAGTAGTATAAGCCTTAACACCGGGGAGCTGTTTTTT. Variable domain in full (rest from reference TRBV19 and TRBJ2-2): DGGITQSPKYLFRKEGQNVTLSCEQNLNHDAMYWYRQDPGQGLRLIYYSQIVNDFQKGDIAEGYSVSREKKESFPLTVTSAQKNPTAFYLCASSISLNTGELFFGEGSRLTVL.

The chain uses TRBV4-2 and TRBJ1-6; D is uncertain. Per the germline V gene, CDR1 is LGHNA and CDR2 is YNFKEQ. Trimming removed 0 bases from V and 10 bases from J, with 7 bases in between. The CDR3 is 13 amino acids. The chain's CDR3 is CASSQEGGSPLHF. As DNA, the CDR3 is TGTGCCAGCAGCCAAGAAGGCGGGTCACCCCTCCACTTT.

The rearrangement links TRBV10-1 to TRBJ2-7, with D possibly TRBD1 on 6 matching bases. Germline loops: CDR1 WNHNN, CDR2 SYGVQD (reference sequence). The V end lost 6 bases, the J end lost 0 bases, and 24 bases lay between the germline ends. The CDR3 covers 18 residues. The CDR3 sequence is CASRERGTAGQHSYEQYF. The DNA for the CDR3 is TGCGCCAGCAGAGAGAGAGGGACGGCCGGACAGCACTCCTACGAGCAGTACTTC.

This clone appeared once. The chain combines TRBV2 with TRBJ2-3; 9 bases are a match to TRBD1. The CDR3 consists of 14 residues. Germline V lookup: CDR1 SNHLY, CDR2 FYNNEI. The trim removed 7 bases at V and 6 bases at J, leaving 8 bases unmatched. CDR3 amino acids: CASIRQGEVDTQYF. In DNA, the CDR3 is TGTGCCAGCATCCGACAGGGGGAAGTGGATACGCAGTATTTT.

The CDR3 bases are TGTGCCAGCAGTGAAGCGGGGCAGAATCAGCCCCAGCATTTT. Encoded protein: CASSEAGQNQPQHF. V is TRBV6-1 and J is TRBJ1-5; D might be TRBD1 (5 bases). The CDR3 consists of 14 residues. Looked up from germline, CDR1 is MNHNS and CDR2 is SASEGT. V was clipped by 0 bases and J by 4 bases, with 7 bases between them.

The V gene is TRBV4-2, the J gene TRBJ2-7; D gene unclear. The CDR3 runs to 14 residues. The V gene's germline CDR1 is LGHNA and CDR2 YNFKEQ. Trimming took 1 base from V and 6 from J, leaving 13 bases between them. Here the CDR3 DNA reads TGTGCCAGCAGCCAAGCCTCCTCTCGAGGCGAGCAGTACTTC. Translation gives CASSQASSRGEQYF.

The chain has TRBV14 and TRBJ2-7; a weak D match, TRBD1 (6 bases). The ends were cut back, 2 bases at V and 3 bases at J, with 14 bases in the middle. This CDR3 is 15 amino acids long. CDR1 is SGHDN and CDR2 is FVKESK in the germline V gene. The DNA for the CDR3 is TGTGCCAGCAGCCAATGGGGCCAGGGGTACTACGAGCAGTACTTC. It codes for CASSQWGQGYYEQYF.

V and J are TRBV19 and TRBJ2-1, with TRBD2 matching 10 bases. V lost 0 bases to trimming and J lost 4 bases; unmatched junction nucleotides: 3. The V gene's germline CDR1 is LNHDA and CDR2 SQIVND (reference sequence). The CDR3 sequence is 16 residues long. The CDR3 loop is CASSIDKLAGYNEQFF. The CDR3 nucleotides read TGTGCCAGTAGTATAGATAAACTAGCGGGATACAATGAGCAGTTCTTC.

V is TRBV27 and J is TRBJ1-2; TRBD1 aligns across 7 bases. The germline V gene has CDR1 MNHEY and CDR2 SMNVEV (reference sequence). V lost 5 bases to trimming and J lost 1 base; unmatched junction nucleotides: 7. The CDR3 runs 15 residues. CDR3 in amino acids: CASSAGGGYNYGYTF. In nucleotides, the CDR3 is TGTGCCAGCAGTGCTGGAGGGGGCTATAACTATGGCTACACCTTC.